The clone carrying this T cell receptor beta chain was detected many times. These data belong to a study of T-cell reconstitution after alpha-beta-depleted transplantation in children. Using unique molecular identifiers, the investigators prepared the TCRbeta library. In TCRdb, the PCR reads were re-called with MiXCR into one record per CDR3 protein. Among roughly 300,000 distinct CDR3 sequences listed, roughly 12% were seen once. The ends lost 6 bases at V and 4 bases at J; junction bases unmatched: 8. The CDR3 is 15 residues long. Germline V gene sequence: CDR1 DFQATT, CDR2 SNEGSKA (reference sequence).

The source of this sequence is a male patient between 2 and 15 years old who had a stem cell transplant for chronic granulomatous disease, so the T cells may come from the graft donor. The specimen was peripheral blood, collected 180 days after TCRalphabeta/CD19-depleted stem cell transplant. This chain uses TRBV20-1 with TRBJ2-5; 13 bases agree with TRBD2. This chain's CDR3 is CSAERTSGSGETQYF. Here the CDR3 DNA reads TGCAGTGCCGAAAGGACTAGCGGGAGCGGAGAGACCCAGTACTTC.